Listed here is a single T cell receptor beta chain. Its matching antigen is unknown. The CDR3 totals 12 residues. Trimming took 2 bases from V and 11 from J, leaving 12 bases between them. Germline CDR1 is MNHEY and CDR2 is SMNVEV (reference sequence). This sample is drawn from a study of T cell responses to AZD1222 COVID-19 vaccine. Assay: immunoSEQ multiplex PCR; the TCRdb copy retains only in-frame clones and omits some. Of around 130,000 clones in the sample, roughly 87% were seen once. Study results and caveats: Variant regions that are unmutated are reportedly the target of nearly half of spike-specific TCRs. With dominance at 160-218 and 743-854, vaccine-associated CD4 TCRs spanned spike.

This TCR was sampled from an adult who received the AZD1222 COVID-19 vaccine. The rearrangement links TRBV27 to TRBJ1-1; D remains unclear. Sequencing was performed on peripheral blood, taken 28 days after the second AZD1222 dose. CDR3 residues: CASSLMGSVAFF. In DNA, the CDR3 is TGTGCCAGCAGTTTAATGGGGTCAGTCGCTTTCTTT.